Below, 21 T cell receptor beta chains from the same sample are listed, as sequenced in a study of TIL therapy for anti-PD-1-resistant metastatic lung cancer (dated by TCRdb to the early 2020s). Using bias-controlled multiplex PCR with the immunoSEQ v3 hsTCRB kit, the TCR beta CDR3 regions were amplified from genomic DNA. Entries here come from immuneACCESS through TCRdb and include only in-frame sequences with V and J called. Some clones fail to appear in such tables; in the studies checked, an unresolved V gene covers under half of the shortfall, and the cause of the remainder is unknown. The table for this sample lists thousands of clones; roughly 67% of them were counted only once. Clones ranked in the top ten supply 8.5% to 10% of the sample. In light of the paper, this sample's time point label describes: pre-treatment sample, taken before nivolumab and TIL therapy. The baseline tumor samples were excised metastases, mostly pleural nodules or supraclavicular lymph nodes, taken from the same resection that was used to grow TIL.

The starting material was tumor tissue, obtained at baseline. Receptor source: a man between 65 and 80 years old with non-small cell lung cancer.

The V and J genes are TRBV19 and TRBJ2-3; possibly TRBD1 for D (5 bases). The CDR3 has 14 amino acids. V was trimmed by 5 bases and J by 1 base, leaving 10 bases between them. Germline V lookup: CDR1 LNHDA, CDR2 SQIVND (reference sequence). The CDR3 reads CASSPRVGTDTQYF. As DNA, the CDR3 is TGTGCCAGTAGTCCCAGGGTAGGCACAGATACGCAGTATTTT.

This clone was counted once. The gene calls are TRBV2 and TRBJ1-1, with 8 bases that match TRBD1. With V trimmed by 6 bases and J by 3 bases, 12 bases remained unmatched. The CDR3 contains 16 residues. Germline V gives CDR1 SNHLY, CDR2 FYNNEI. CDR3 in amino acids: CASSIRGRGPDTEAFF. The CDR3 bases are TGTGCCAGCAGCATTAGAGGCAGGGGGCCCGACACTGAAGCTTTCTTT.

The genes are TRBV7-8 and TRBJ2-1, with 10 bases that match TRBD2. This CDR3 contains 18 residues. After removal of 0 bases from V and 5 bases from J, the junction contained 10 bases not matched to a gene. Germline loops: CDR1 SGHVS, CDR2 FQNEAQ. CDR3 DNA: TGTGCCAGCAGCTTAGCATTATCAGCGGGAGGGAATGACAATGAGCAGTTCTTC. Amino acid sequence: CASSLALSAGGNDNEQFF.

This clone has only a few counts. The rearrangement uses TRBV27 and TRBJ1-5; TRBD1 matches at 7 bases. The length of the CDR3 is 16 residues. The germline gives CDR1 MNHEY, CDR2 SMNVEV (reference sequence). V dropped 6 bases and J dropped 2; count of bases not matched to a gene: 10. CDR3 sequence: CASRTGSLSGNQPQHF. The CDR3 DNA reads as TGTGCCAGCAGGACAGGGAGTTTGTCGGGCAATCAGCCCCAGCATTTT.

The rearrangement uses TRBV7-6 and TRBJ2-5, with 7 bases matching TRBD1. This CDR3 spans 15 amino acids. CDR1 and CDR2 from the germline V gene are SGHVS and FNYEAQ. V lost 7 bases to trimming and J lost 3 bases; unmatched junction nucleotides: 11. CDR3 nucleotide sequence: TGTGCCAGCACCTCCAATACAGGGGTTAAAGAGACCCAGTACTTC. Translated: CASTSNTGVKETQYF. The variable domain in full, with the rest retrieved from reference TRBV7-6 and TRBJ2-5, is GAGVSQSPRYKVTKRGQDVALRCDPISGHVSLYWYRQALGQGPEFLTYFNYEAQQDKSGLPNDRFSAERPEGSISTLTIQRTEQRDSAMYRCASTSNTGVKETQYFGPGTRLLVL.

The table lists this clone with a few counts. V and J are TRBV27 and TRBJ1-5, with D hard to call. Germline V gene data show CDR1 as MNHEY and CDR2 as SMNVEV (reference sequence). The length of the CDR3 is 14 residues. Trimming pared 7 bases from V and 3 bases from J, leaving 13 bases between. DNA for the CDR3: TGTGCCAGCAAGGGTCAAGGGAACAATCAGCCCCAGCATTTT. This gives the protein CASKGQGNNQPQHF.

This clone has only one observation. DNA for the CDR3: TGCAGCGTCAGGGGGTCAGGCACAGATACGCAGTATTTT. Translating gives CSVRGSGTDTQYF. The chain recombines TRBV29-1 with TRBJ2-3; 7 bases are a match to TRBD1. The CDR3 runs 13 residues. V trimming: 6 bases; J trimming: 1 base; junction bases outside the gene matches: 4. Germline V gene sequence: CDR1 SQVTM, CDR2 ANQGSEA.

This chain joins TRBV4-2 and TRBJ2-7, with 10 bases that match TRBD2. This CDR3 has 16 residues. Germline V lookup: CDR1 LGHNA, CDR2 YNFKEQ. With 3 bases clipped from V and 1 base from J, the junction kept 6 bases outside the gene matches. The CDR3 is CASSHDTSGASYEQYF. In DNA form, the CDR3 reads TGTGCCAGCAGCCATGATACTAGCGGGGCATCCTACGAGCAGTACTTC.

This clone was seen a few times. The chain combines TRBV4-1 with TRBJ1-1, with TRBD1 as a possible D gene (6 bases). Germline V CDR1 and CDR2: MGHRA, YSYEKL. This CDR3 region has 14 residues. The V and J ends lost 2 bases and 5 bases respectively, with 12 bases between them. CDR3 loop: CASSQSPGETEAFF. CDR3 DNA sequence: TGCGCCAGCAGCCAAAGCCCAGGGGAGACTGAAGCTTTCTTT.

In its sample, this clone ranks as large. This sequence joins TRBV30 and TRBJ2-7; 7 bases line up with TRBD2. CDR1 is GTSNPN and CDR2 is SVGIG in the germline V gene (reference sequence). The CDR3 spans 15 residues. With 1 base clipped from V and 0 bases from J, the junction kept 6 bases outside the gene matches. The CDR3 here is CAWSGLAATSYEQYF. CDR3 DNA sequence: TGTGCCTGGAGTGGGCTAGCGGCTACCTCCTACGAGCAGTACTTC. The entire variable domain, with the rest obtained from reference TRBV30 and TRBJ2-7, is as follows: SQTIHQWPATLVQPVGSPLSLECTVEGTSNPNLYWYRQAAGRGLQLLFYSVGIGQISSEVPQNLSASRPQDRQFILSSKKLLLSDSGFYLCAWSGLAATSYEQYFGPGTRLTVT.

This clone came up once. The chain joins TRBV7-3 to TRBJ2-3; D call uncertain. CDR3 length: 14 amino acids. V was clipped by 5 bases and J by 2 bases, with 11 bases between them. Looked up from germline, CDR1 is SGHTA and CDR2 is FQGTGA. As DNA, the CDR3 is TGTGCCAGCAGCCCCCAAAGGACCACAGATACGCAGTATTTT. Translation gives CASSPQRTTDTQYF.

This clone was seen a handful of times. The V call is TRBV18, the J call TRBJ2-2; TRBD2 aligns across 9 bases. This CDR3 comprises 19 residues. Germline V gives CDR1 KGHSH, CDR2 LQKENI. V was pared by 2 bases and J by 1 base, with 11 bases of the junction left unmatched. CDR3 DNA: TGTGCCAGCTCACCAATTTTATCGGCTAGCGGGATGAACACCGGGGAGCTGTTTTTT. It encodes CASSPILSASGMNTGELFF.

Comments on this clone: The junction and the germline gene differ at one end; a read error may be behind it. The chain employs TRBV7-7 and TRBJ2-1; D may be TRBD2 (5 bases). Germline V gives CDR1 SSHAT, CDR2 FNYEAQ (reference sequence). CDR3 size: 13 residues. The CDR3 protein is CASSIGLSNEQFF. CDR3 in DNA: TGTGCTAGCAGCATCGGACTTTCCAATGAGCAGTTCTTC.

This chain connects TRBV6-1 to TRBJ2-3, with D maybe TRBD1 (6 bases). The V end lost 7 bases, the J end lost 2 bases, and 16 bases lay between the germline ends. Per the germline V gene, CDR1 is MNHNS and CDR2 is SASEGT. This CDR3 comprises 15 residues. The CDR3 loop is CASIDRTAFTDTQYF. CDR3 bases: TGTGCCAGCATAGACCGGACAGCGTTCACAGATACGCAGTATTTT.

This chain links TRBV28 with TRBJ2-5, with a weak D call TRBD2 (5 bases). The germline V gene has CDR1 MDHEN and CDR2 SYDVKM. The V end was cut by 9 bases, the J end by 4 bases, with 6 bases between. The CDR3 has 10 amino acids. The CDR3 region has the DNA TGTGCCAGTGAGGGAGAGACCCAGTACTTC. Its translation is CASEGETQYF. The variable domain in full, completed from reference TRBV28 and TRBJ2-5, reads DVKVTQSSRYLVKRTGEKVFLECVQDMDHENMFWYRQDPGLGLRLIYFSYDVKMKEKGDIPEGYSVSREKKERFSLILESASTNQTSMYLCASEGETQYFGPGTRLLVL.

The chain is built from TRBV28 and TRBJ1-1, with 7 nucleotides matching TRBD1. Unmatched junction bases numbered 8, after V lost 8 bases and J lost 2 bases. The CDR3 is 14 residues long. The V gene's germline CDR1 is MDHEN and CDR2 SYDVKM. CDR3 protein: CASGPRTGNTEAFF. CDR3 DNA: TGTGCCAGCGGCCCTCGGACAGGTAACACTGAAGCTTTCTTT.

The rearrangement links TRBV19 to TRBJ1-5, with TRBD1 identical over 8 bases. CDR3 length: 14 amino acids. V was clipped by 5 bases and J by 4 bases; unmatched bases: 4. Germline CDR1 and CDR2: LNHDA and SQIVND (reference sequence). The DNA of the CDR3 is TGTGCCAGTAGTTTGGACAGGGAAAATCAGCCCCAGCATTTT. It encodes CASSLDRENQPQHF. Full variable domain (missing parts from reference TRBV19 and TRBJ1-5): DGGITQSPKYLFRKEGQNVTLSCEQNLNHDAMYWYRQDPGQGLRLIYYSQIVNDFQKGDIAEGYSVSREKKESFPLTVTSAQKNPTAFYLCASSLDRENQPQHFGDGTRLSIL.

This clone ranks as large (0.1 to 1%). The V and J genes are TRBV30 and TRBJ2-2, with D unresolved. This CDR3 has 15 residues. V gave up 0 bases and J gave up 6 bases, with 14 bases separating them. CDR1 GTSNPN and CDR2 SVGIG come from the germline V gene (reference sequence). CDR3 in amino acids: CAWSVSGSEAGELFF. CDR3 nucleotide sequence: TGTGCCTGGAGTGTTTCGGGCAGTGAGGCCGGGGAGCTGTTTTTT.

This clone appeared once. The chain links TRBV19 to TRBJ2-5, with a tentative D call TRBD2 (5 bases). Trimming cost V 4 bases and J 5 bases, with 20 bases left between them. The CDR3 runs to 16 residues. CDR1 is LNHDA, CDR2 SQIVND, per germline (reference sequence). CDR3 DNA: TGTGCCAGTAGTAACACAGCTCGAGGGATCCGGGAGACCCAGTACTTC. It translates to CASSNTARGIRETQYF.

This sequence joins TRBV7-3 and TRBJ2-1; D is possibly TRBD1 (5 bases). The germline V gene has CDR1 SGHTA and CDR2 FQGTGA. The CDR3 totals 13 residues. Deletions cut 5 bases from V and 5 bases from J, with 10 bases between. The CDR3 DNA sequence: TGTGCCAGCAGCCCAGACAGTAACAATGAGCAGTTCTTC. Protein sequence: CASSPDSNNEQFF. Looking up the rest from reference TRBV7-3 and TRBJ2-1 gives the full variable domain: GAGVSQTPSNKVTEKGKYVELRCDPISGHTALYWYRQSLGQGPEFLIYFQGTGAADDSGLPNDRFFAVRPEGSVSTLKIQRTERGDSAVYLCASSPDSNNEQFFGPGTRLTVL.

This chain connects TRBV19 to TRBJ2-5; 9 bases line up with TRBD1. Germline V lookup: CDR1 LNHDA, CDR2 SQIVND (reference sequence). This CDR3 has 17 amino acids. J gave up 2 bases and V 6 bases, and 13 bases lay outside the gene matches. Here the CDR3 DNA reads TGTGCCAGTAGCCCGTATTTTTCGGGACAGGGACAAGAGACCCAGTACTTC. It yields the protein CASSPYFSGQGQETQYF.